This is a list of T cell receptor beta chains from one sample in a study of blood T cell repertoires in COVID-19. The repertoire was sequenced with immunoSEQ multiplex PCR; TCRdb's copy has only in-frame clones and lacks some. The sample lists about 190,000 clones, 70% to 90% seen once, with 5% to 7.5% in the top ten. Sequenced sample: peripheral blood. Receptors were obtained from a woman aged 35 to 49 who had recovered from COVID-19. The CDR3 runs from the conserved cysteine through the conserved F or W. The order of the fields is D gene, clone size, J gene, V gene, CDR3 DNA, CDR3 protein. The D gene is left open where the match is weak. Rows give clone size only sometimes, using once, few, many, or a class for an expanded clone.

>TRBD2|.|TRBJ2-7|TRBV5-1
TGCGCCAGCAGCAATAGCGGGACCGCCTACGAGCAGTACTTC
CASSNSGTAYEQYF
>TRBD1|.|TRBJ1-6|TRBV18
TGTGCCAGCTCACCAATGACAGGGTATTCGGATAATTCACCCCTCCACTTT
CASSPMTGYSDNSPLHF
>.|many|TRBJ1-5|TRBV27
TGTGCCAGCAGTCATCAGGGGTATCAGCCCCAGCATTTT
CASSHQGYQPQHF
>.|.|TRBJ2-7|TRBV18
TGTGCCAGCTCACCATTAGTTCCAGGTTCTGTAGGCGAGCAGTACTTC
CASSPLVPGSVGEQYF
>.|.|TRBJ2-5|TRBV5-6
TGTGCCAGCAGCTTGAGTCCGACTCAAGAGACCCAGTACTTC
CASSLSPTQETQYF
>.|.|TRBJ1-5|TRBV7-9
TGTGCCAGCAGCTTATCGGACATAGGCAATCAGCCCCAGCATTTT
CASSLSDIGNQPQHF
>TRBD1|few|TRBJ2-3|TRBV4-1
TGCGCCAGCAGCCCCGGACAGGGAGCAGATACGCAGTATTTT
CASSPGQGADTQYF
>.|few|TRBJ2-2|TRBV6-5
TGTGCCAGCAGACACACCTCGGAGCCCGGGGAGCTGTTTTTT
CASRHTSEPGELFF
>.|once|TRBJ1-1|TRBV24-1
TGTGCCACCGGACCCAGGGGAGATGGGGACACTGAAGCTTTCTTT
CATGPRGDGDTEAFF
>TRBD2|.|TRBJ2-5|TRBV5-1
TGCGCCAGCAGCTTACGGCCGGGAGGGGAGACCCAGTACTTC
CASSLRPGGETQYF
>.|.|TRBJ1-1|TRBV11-2
TGTGCCAGCAGCTTTAATGTCAGGTCCGACACTGAAGCTTTCTTT
CASSFNVRSDTEAFF
>.|.|TRBJ2-2|TRBV7-6
TGTGCCAGCAGCTTATTTTCCAGGGTAGACACCGGGGAGCTGTTTTTT
CASSLFSRVDTGELFF
>.|.|TRBJ2-1|TRBV14
TGTGCCAGCAGCCAATATGTTGGCGGGAATGAGCAGTTCTTC
CASSQYVGGNEQFF
>TRBD1|.|TRBJ1-1|TRBV2
TGTGCCAGCAGAGGGACAGTTGAAGCTTTCTTT
CASRGTVEAFF